The rows below give T cell receptor beta chains drawn from one sample of a study of T cells in localized non-small cell lung cancer. Some clones are missing from TCRdb's copy, which holds only in-frame ones; the method was immunoSEQ multiplex PCR. The sample carries tens of thousands of clones, 86% recorded once. The sequenced sample was peripheral blood, obtained before any cancer treatment. All receptors derive from a woman aged 40 to 75 with stage I lung adenocarcinoma. Each CDR3 is given with its conserved first and last residue. A D gene is named only where the DNA matches it firmly. Clone size is stated in some rows and not others, as once, few, many or a class when expanded.

clone size	D gene	V gene	J gene	CDR3 protein	CDR3 DNA
NA	NA	TRBV5-4	TRBJ2-1	CASSLYGGPFNEQFF	TGTGCCAGCAGCTTGTACGGGGGCCCATTCAATGAGCAGTTCTTC
NA	NA	TRBV6-5	TRBJ2-3	CASSYSRLGTQYF	TGTGCCAGCAGTTACTCGAGACTAGGCACACAGTATTTT
NA	TRBD1	TRBV7-2	TRBJ2-2	CASSSSTGYLSGELFF	TGTGCCAGCAGCTCGTCGACAGGGTATTTATCCGGGGAGCTGTTTTTT
NA	NA	TRBV19	TRBJ1-3	CASSMAEGLGNTIYF	TGTGCCAGTAGTATGGCGGAGGGCCTCGGAAACACCATATATTTT
NA	TRBD1	TRBV19	TRBJ2-1	CASASGGKKYEQFF	TGTGCCAGTGCATCAGGGGGCAAGAAGTATGAGCAGTTCTTC
NA	NA	TRBV21-1	TRBJ2-7	CASSSRQGSEAKYEQYF	TGTGCCAGCAGCAGTCGACAGGGTTCAGAAGCCAAATACGAGCAGTACTTC
once	NA	TRBV11-2	TRBJ1-1	CASSSLSRNTEAFF	TGTGCCAGCAGCAGCTTAAGCAGGAACACTGAAGCTTTCTTT
NA	TRBD1	TRBV11-3	TRBJ2-3	CASSLRQGHTDTQYF	TGTGCCAGCAGCTTAAGACAGGGACACACAGATACGCAGTATTTT
NA	NA	TRBV7-9	TRBJ2-5	CASSLVIDSVGTQYF	TGTGCCAGCAGCTTAGTGATCGATTCTGTGGGGACCCAGTACTTC
NA	NA	TRBV6-5	TRBJ1-5	CASRLKGGPNQPQHF	TGTGCCAGCAGATTAAAGGGGGGACCCAATCAGCCCCAGCATTTT
NA	NA	TRBV11-3	TRBJ1-4	CASSLQGEREKLFF	TGTGCCAGCAGCTTACAAGGGGAGCGAGAAAAACTGTTTTTT
NA	NA	TRBV6-6	TRBJ1-2	CASRPEIPRDYGYTF	TGTGCCAGCAGACCCGAGATTCCCAGGGACTATGGCTACACCTTC
NA	NA	TRBV4-3	TRBJ2-1	CASSQDTLSYNEQFF	TGCGCCAGCAGCCAAGACACCCTCTCCTACAATGAGCAGTTCTTC
NA	NA	TRBV9	TRBJ2-7	CASSVSSDYEQYF	TGTGCCAGCAGCGTAAGTAGCGACTACGAGCAGTACTTC
NA	NA	TRBV27	TRBJ1-3	CASSATGFSGNTIYF	TGTGCCAGCAGTGCGACAGGTTTCTCTGGAAACACCATATATTTT
NA	NA	TRBV7-9	TRBJ1-2	CASSLLGVAGLEYGYTF	TGTGCCAGCAGCCTGCTTGGGGTGGCAGGGCTGGAATATGGCTACACCTTC
NA	NA	TRBV10-3	TRBJ1-2	CAISQGNFGYGYTF	TGTGCCATCAGTCAGGGGAATTTCGGGTATGGCTACACCTTC
NA	NA	TRBV11-2	TRBJ2-7	CASSRRTYGGEQYF	TGTGCCAGCAGCCGACGGACATATGGGGGAGAGCAGTACTTC
NA	NA	TRBV12-5	TRBJ2-3	CASGFGETDTQYF	TGTGCTAGTGGTTTCGGGGAAACAGATACGCAGTATTTT
NA	NA	TRBV19	TRBJ2-2	CASTRRPTTSNTGELFF	TGTGCCAGTACCCGACGACCAACAACGTCGAACACCGGGGAGCTGTTTTTT
NA	NA	TRBV5-4	TRBJ2-1	CASSDQGIDEQFF	TGTGCCAGCAGCGACCAGGGGATCGATGAGCAGTTCTTC
NA	NA	TRBV18	TRBJ1-6	CASSPGLSDNSPLHF	TGTGCCAGCTCACCGGGACTGAGTGATAATTCACCCCTCCACTTT
NA	NA	TRBV27	TRBJ1-1	CASSERWFGNTEAFF	TGTGCCAGCAGCGAACGGTGGTTTGGGAACACTGAAGCTTTCTTT
NA	NA	TRBV15	TRBJ2-3	CATSRVGSPTDTQYF	TGTGCCACCAGCAGAGTGGGGAGCCCAACAGATACGCAGTATTTT
NA	TRBD1	TRBV11-2	TRBJ1-1	CASSPETGNPVPFF	TGTGCCAGCAGCCCGGAGACAGGGAATCCGGTACCTTTCTTT
NA	TRBD2	TRBV29-1	TRBJ2-3	CSVERGGRGGTDTQYF	TGCAGCGTTGAACGAGGCGGGCGGGGGGGCACAGATACGCAGTATTTT
NA	TRBD1	TRBV7-8	TRBJ2-7	CASSLAGTAYYEQYF	TGTGCCAGCAGCTTAGCTGGGACAGCTTACTACGAGCAGTACTTC
NA	NA	TRBV4-3	TRBJ1-6	CASSQGLEGPLHF	TGCGCCAGCAGCCAAGGTCTGGAGGGACCCCTCCACTTT
NA	NA	TRBV6-1	TRBJ1-2	CASTAGTADGYGYTF	TGTGCCAGCACCGCCGGGACCGCGGATGGCTATGGCTACACCTTC
NA	NA	TRBV18	TRBJ1-3	CASSPPIGIRGNTIYF	TGTGCCAGCTCACCACCGATAGGCATAAGGGGAAACACCATATATTTT
few	TRBD2	TRBV19	TRBJ2-7	CASITQISGGYEQYF	TGTGCCAGTATCACCCAGATCAGCGGGGGCTACGAGCAGTACTTC
NA	NA	TRBV7-3	TRBJ2-5	CASSPIGTETQYF	TGTGCCAGCAGCCCGATAGGTACAGAGACCCAGTACTTC
NA	TRBD1	TRBV5-6	TRBJ1-1	CASSSHRGPVNEAFF	TGTGCCAGCAGCTCACACAGGGGGCCCGTCAACGAAGCTTTCTTT
NA	TRBD1	TRBV7-3	TRBJ2-4	CASSPGQGIAKNIQYF	TGTGCCAGCAGCCCAGGACAGGGGATAGCCAAAAACATTCAGTACTTC
NA	TRBD1	TRBV4-3	TRBJ2-7	CASSQGGTDYEQYF	TGCGCCAGCAGCCAAGGGGGGACAGATTACGAGCAGTACTTC
NA	NA	TRBV7-2	TRBJ2-3	CASSLVGAPADTQYF	TGTGCCAGCAGCTTAGTCGGGGCCCCCGCAGATACGCAGTATTTT
NA	TRBD1	TRBV28	TRBJ2-7	CASSLGGQGWEQYF	TGTGCCAGCAGTTTAGGGGGACAGGGGTGGGAGCAGTACTTC
NA	NA	TRBV6-1	TRBJ2-3	CASSGLSGTTDTQYF	TGTGCCAGCAGTGGTTTATCAGGGACCACAGATACGCAGTATTTT
once	NA	TRBV7-2	TRBJ2-3	CASSLTYTDTQYF	TGTGCCAGCAGTCTGACCTACACAGATACGCAGTATTTT
NA	TRBD1	TRBV28	TRBJ1-1	CASTTVVGGGNTEAFF	TGTGCCAGCACCACCGTCGTAGGGGGCGGTAACACTGAAGCTTTCTTT
NA	NA	TRBV7-2	TRBJ2-2	CASSLGVITGELFF	TGTGCCAGCAGCTTAGGGGTTATCACCGGGGAGCTGTTTTTT
NA	NA	TRBV10-3	TRBJ1-1	CAIRTSGAPEAFF	TGTGCCATCAGGACCTCGGGCGCCCCCGAAGCTTTCTTT
few	NA	TRBV6-1	TRBJ1-2	CASSEGAPPPSYTF	TGTGCCAGCAGTGAGGGTGCACCTCCTCCCAGCTACACCTTC
NA	NA	TRBV5-1	TRBJ2-7	CASSSDRTVSYEQYF	TGCGCCAGCAGCTCAGACCGGACAGTCTCCTACGAGCAGTACTTC